These 19 T cell receptor beta chains were all obtained from the same sample, sequenced in a study of blood T cell repertoires in COVID-19. Some clones are missing from TCRdb's copy, which holds only in-frame ones; the method was immunoSEQ multiplex PCR. The data show about 120,000 clones, about nine tenths seen once. What was sequenced was peripheral blood. These TCRs come from a human donor with active COVID-19. The donor label of this sample is uncertain.

This clone has more than one count but fewer than ten. The chain carries TRBV28 and TRBJ1-5; 9 nucleotides agree with TRBD1. Germline CDR1 reads MDHEN; CDR2 reads SYDVKM. Trimming at V came to 6 bases and at J to 7 bases, leaving 7 bases not matched to a gene. The CDR3 consists of 14 residues. Here the CDR3 reads CASRDTGGLQPQHF. DNA for the CDR3: TGTGCCAGCAGGGACACAGGGGGCTTACAGCCCCAGCATTTT.

This rearrangement joins TRBV2 to TRBJ2-1, with 8 positions matching TRBD2. Germline V gives CDR1 SNHLY, CDR2 FYNNEI. V trimming: 6 bases; J trimming: 10 bases; junction bases outside the gene matches: 2. This CDR3 region has 11 residues. The DNA for the CDR3 is TGTGCCAGCAGCCCGGGAGGGGAGCAGTTCTTC. This translates into CASSPGGEQFF.

The gene calls are TRBV6-5 and TRBJ1-4; D is perhaps TRBD1 (5 bases). The germline V gene encodes CDR1 MNHEY and CDR2 SVGAGI. V was trimmed by 7 bases and J by 5 bases, leaving 14 bases between them. The CDR3 covers 14 residues. In DNA form, the CDR3 reads TGTGCCAGCATCTCTGGAGGGGTAAATGAAAAACTGTTTTTT. Its protein is CASISGGVNEKLFF.

The chain couples TRBV4-1 to TRBJ1-3; TRBD1 matches 7 bases. J lost 0 bases, V lost 3 bases, and 5 bases had no gene match. Germline-derived CDR1 and CDR2 are MGHRA and YSYEKL. CDR3 length: 16 residues. The CDR3 DNA reads TGCGCCAGCAGCCAGGCACAGGGGAGCTCTGGAAACACCATATATTTT. The encoded protein is CASSQAQGSSGNTIYF.

This clone turned up a few times. Other DNA variants within this sample encode the same CDR3. J is TRBJ1-5 and V is TRBV11-2; TRBD1 aligns across 7 bases. V was pared by 1 base and J by 0 bases, with 0 bases of the junction left unmatched. The CDR3 runs 15 residues. Germline V CDR1 and CDR2: SGHAT, FQNNGV. CDR3 region: CASSLAGGSNQPQHF. CDR3 nucleotides: TGTGCCAGCAGCTTAGCAGGGGGTAGCAATCAGCCCCAGCATTTT.

This clone is a singleton in its sample. The chain carries TRBV5-1 and TRBJ1-2; 7 nucleotides match TRBD1. Per the germline V gene, CDR1 is SGHRS and CDR2 is YFSETQ. The CDR3 spans 16 residues. V trimming: 5 bases; J trimming: 7 bases; junction bases outside the gene matches: 17. CDR3 residues: CASSSVGQSPLAGYTF. The DNA for the CDR3 is TGCGCCAGCAGTAGCGTGGGACAGTCACCCTTGGCTGGCTACACCTTC. Combining the CDR3 with reference TRBV5-1 and TRBJ1-2 gives the whole variable domain KAGVTQTPRYLIKTRGQQVTLSCSPISGHRSVSWYQQTPGQGLQFLFEYFSETQRNKGNFPGRFSGRQFSNSRSEMNVSTLELGDSALYLCASSSVGQSPLAGYTFGSGTRLTVV.

The DNA of the CDR3 is TGTGCCAGCAGTTACGCCTCGGGACAGGGCACAGATACGCAGTATTTT. This codes for CASSYASGQGTDTQYF. V is TRBV6-6 and J is TRBJ2-3; 8 bases line up with TRBD1. The germline V gene encodes CDR1 MNHNY and CDR2 SVGAGI (reference sequence). The CDR3 runs to 16 residues. V lost 2 bases to trimming and J lost 1 base; unmatched junction nucleotides: 5.

The rearrangement links TRBV29-1 to TRBJ1-1; D unresolved. The V gene lost 6 bases and the J gene lost 0 bases, with 20 bases spanning the gap. The CDR3 runs to 16 residues. The germline V gene has CDR1 SQVTM and CDR2 ANQGSEA. The CDR3 region is CSVTLPLGPMNTEAFF. In DNA form, the CDR3 reads TGCAGCGTAACCCTCCCCTTGGGCCCCATGAACACTGAAGCTTTCTTT.

CDR3 nucleotide sequence: TGTGCCAGTAGTTCCGACAGCAAGTTCAATCAGCCCCAGCATTTT. Translation: CASSSDSKFNQPQHF. The J gene is TRBJ1-5, the V gene TRBV19, with a tentative D call TRBD1 (5 bases). CDR1 is LNHDA, CDR2 SQIVND, per germline (reference sequence). The CDR3 is 15 amino acids. Trimming took off 5 bases at V and 3 bases at J, with 14 bases between the two ends.

V and J are TRBV7-8 and TRBJ1-1; weak D call: TRBD1 (6 bases). Germline CDR1 is SGHVS and CDR2 is FQNEAQ. V gave up 6 bases and J gave up 0 bases, with 14 bases separating them. The CDR3 is 15 amino acids. This CDR3 is CASRMTGVLNTEAFF. In nucleotides, the CDR3 is TGTGCCAGCAGAATGACAGGCGTCCTGAACACTGAAGCTTTCTTT.

The V gene is TRBV7-2, the J gene TRBJ2-1, with a weak D call TRBD2 (7 bases). The CDR3 has 18 residues. Trimming stripped 2 bases from V and 3 bases from J, with 20 bases between. Germline CDR1 SGHTA, CDR2 FQGNSA. In DNA form, the CDR3 reads TGTGCCAGCAGCTTAACTAATAGTGGCGGGGGCATCTACAATGAGCAGTTCTTC. Translation: CASSLTNSGGGIYNEQFF. The whole variable domain, remainder taken from reference TRBV7-2 and TRBJ2-1, is GAGVSQSPSNKVTEKGKDVELRCDPISGHTALYWYRQSLGQGLEFLIYFQGNSAPDKSGLPSDRFSAERTGGSVSTLTIQRTQQEDSAVYLCASSLTNSGGGIYNEQFFGPGTRLTVL.

The V call is TRBV5-4, the J call TRBJ2-3; D is unclear. The CDR3 spans 16 residues. Germline loops: CDR1 SGHNT, CDR2 YYREEE (reference sequence). Trimming took off 5 bases at V and 0 bases at J, with 16 bases between the two ends. For the CDR3, the DNA is TGTGCCAGCAGTCCCGCCCCCCTAGAAAGCACAGATACGCAGTATTTT. Translated: CASSPAPLESTDTQYF.

This sequence joins TRBV7-3 and TRBJ2-7; 7 bases match TRBD2. CDR3 size: 15 residues. Germline trimming cut 3 bases from V and 0 bases from J; bases unmatched to any gene: 5. Looked up from germline, CDR1 is SGHTA and CDR2 is FQGTGA. The CDR3 region is CASSLQAGRSYEQYF. CDR3 bases: TGTGCCAGCAGCTTGCAAGCGGGGCGCTCCTACGAGCAGTACTTC. The whole variable domain, filled in from reference TRBV7-3 and TRBJ2-7, reads GAGVSQTPSNKVTEKGKYVELRCDPISGHTALYWYRQSLGQGPEFLIYFQGTGAADDSGLPNDRFFAVRPEGSVSTLKIQRTERGDSAVYLCASSLQAGRSYEQYFGPGTRLTVT.

V usage is TRBV10-2 and J usage is TRBJ1-1; no clear D. CDR1 and CDR2 (germline): WSHSY, SAAADI. The CDR3 has 12 residues. V dropped 10 bases and J dropped 1 base, with 10 bases sitting between them. CDR3 sequence reads: CATAGQNTEAFF. The CDR3 DNA sequence: TGCGCCACGGCTGGGCAGAACACTGAAGCTTTCTTT.

The rearrangement uses TRBV24-1 and TRBJ2-1; D unresolved. This CDR3 has 13 residues. With 4 bases removed from V and 6 bases from J, the gap between germline ends came to 9 bases. Germline assignment: CDR1 KGHDR and CDR2 SFDVKD. CDR3 sequence reads: CATSDHSGNEQFF. In DNA form, the CDR3 reads TGTGCCACCAGTGACCACTCGGGCAATGAGCAGTTCTTC.

In this sample, this clone turned up once. V is TRBV30 and J is TRBJ2-2, with D perhaps TRBD1 (6 bases). V gave up 4 bases and J gave up 4 bases, with 10 bases separating them. The germline CDR1 and CDR2 sequences are GTSNPN and SVGIG (reference sequence). The CDR3 extends over 13 amino acids. CDR3 coding DNA: TGTGCCTGGAATGACAGGACCACCGGGGAGCTGTTTTTT. Translation: CAWNDRTTGELFF.

This clone was seen more than once but under ten times. The chain uses TRBV7-2 and TRBJ1-6, with 9 bases matching TRBD1. V shed 0 bases and J 7 bases; nucleotides not matched to a gene: 4. CDR1 and CDR2 from the germline V gene are SGHTA and FQGNSA. The length of the CDR3 is 16 residues. Here the CDR3 reads CASSLAAGTGNSPLHF. The CDR3, as DNA: TGTGCCAGCAGCTTAGCGGCCGGGACAGGGAATTCACCCCTCCACTTT.

This clone was recorded a few times. The V gene is TRBV19, the J gene TRBJ2-7; possibly TRBD2 for D (6 bases). The V and J ends lost 3 bases and 0 bases respectively, with 24 bases between them. The CDR3 covers 19 residues. The V gene's germline CDR1 is LNHDA and CDR2 SQIVND (reference sequence). CDR3 region: CASSMSGPHKLGGSYEQYF. The CDR3 DNA follows: TGTGCCAGTAGTATGTCGGGACCCCATAAACTGGGGGGCTCCTACGAGCAGTACTTC.

In DNA, the CDR3 is TGCGCCAGCAGCAAAGGACAGGGGCCATACGAGCAGTACTTC. Its protein product is CASSKGQGPYEQYF. The rearrangement uses TRBV5-1 and TRBJ2-7; TRBD1 aligns across 9 bases. After removal of 4 bases from V and 4 bases from J, the junction contained 6 bases not matched to a gene. Germline CDR1 is SGHRS and CDR2 is YFSETQ. The CDR3 consists of 14 residues.